This T cell receptor beta chain was captured in a study of shared T cell receptors in the human thymus. The assay was immunoSEQ multiplex PCR, and TCRdb's table has in-frame clones only and misses some. The table records about 380,000 clones, approximately 95% of them present only once. CDR1 and CDR2 (germline): MDHEN, SYDVKM. The V end was cut by 4 bases, the J end by 4 bases, with 17 bases between. This CDR3 is 16 amino acids long. Sequencing used thymocytes. The V and J genes are TRBV28 and TRBJ2-1; D is possibly TRBD2 (6 bases). The TCR comes from a human donor. CDR3 nucleotide sequence: TGTGCCAGCAGTTCCCGTCGGGAGCCTCAGTACAATGAGCAGTTCTTC. Its protein is CASSSRREPQYNEQFF. Full variable domain (remainder filled in from reference TRBV28 and TRBJ2-1): DVKVTQSSRYLVKRTGEKVFLECVQDMDHENMFWYRQDPGLGLRLIYFSYDVKMKEKGDIPEGYSVSREKKERFSLILESASTNQTSMYLCASSSRREPQYNEQFFGPGTRLTVL.